This TCR beta chain was profiled in a study of T cells in Graves' hyperthyroidism and ophthalmopathy. This clonotype was recorded at least ten times. The antigen is undetermined. Trimming left V 1 base short and J 7 bases short, with 11 bases between. The CDR3 is made up of 13 amino acids. The germline V gene has CDR1 SEHNR and CDR2 FQNEAQ (reference sequence). General study points: The model made its ophthalmopathy prediction, and onset followed a median roughly 6.5 months later. Ophthalmopathy and stable hyperthyroidism were separated by a 13 V-J model. Most expanded thyroid clonotypes above 0.001 recurred in blood.

TCR beta CDR3 region amplification was performed from RNA transcripts. Using the HTBI primer set, a first-round RT-PCR was run on the TCR CDR3. TCRdb re-analysed the multiplex PCR reads in MiXCR, keeping a single row per CDR3 protein. The sample lists roughly 510,000 distinct CDR3 sequences; 40% to 50% were seen once. The clonotype originates from an adult woman with Graves' disease, either hyperthyroidism or ophthalmopathy (not recorded which). Sequenced input: peripheral blood or thyroid tissue (not recorded which). The chain uses TRBV7-9 and TRBJ2-7; no clear D gene. CDR3 in DNA: TGTGCCAGCAGCTTAGGGAACGTCCGGGAGCAGTACTTC. Protein sequence: CASSLGNVREQYF.